This TCR beta chain emerged from a study of blood T cell repertoires in COVID-19. Whole-study context: Whether acute or convalescent, the COVID-19 samples came from the United States, Italy and Spain. PBMCs, B-cell-depleted T cells, or T cells provided the cDNA or gDNA that made up the material.

V lost 2 bases to trimming and J lost 5 bases, with 9 bases between them. CDR1 SEHNR and CDR2 FQNEAQ come from the germline V gene (reference sequence). This CDR3 has 13 amino acids. Authors' data handling: Nucleated cell number was recorded as an estimate derived from reference gene primer amplification. The assay was immunoSEQ multiplex PCR, and TCRdb's table has in-frame clones only and misses some. V and J calls and clone size are copied from that table; D and trimming were computed from the DNA. The sample carries roughly 440,000 clones, 70% to 90% recorded once. During active infection, Seattle patients enrolled and were then monitored through disease.

The sequence was collected from a woman in her fifties or sixties with COVID-19, enrolled during active disease. The J gene is TRBJ1-1, the V gene TRBV7-9; D gene ambiguous. Specimen: peripheral blood. CDR3 nucleotide sequence: TGTGCCAGCAGCTTACACACAGCAACTGAAGCTTTCTTT. Protein: CASSLHTATEAFF.